One and the same sample provided the 8 T cell receptor beta chains below, sequenced in a study of blood T cells in healthy people across ages. For the second PCR, which ran for about 7 to 11 cycles, a sample-barcoded 5' primer and a J-beta primer mix were used. In TCRdb, the 5' RACE reads were re-called with MiXCR into one record per CDR3 protein. The table records some 1,800,000 distinct CDR3 sequences, about 39% of them present only once. The sequencing input was blood. These receptors came from a human donor in good health.

This clonotype was detected a few times. This chain links TRBV12-3 or TRBV12-4 with TRBJ1-2; D unresolved. The V end was cut by 4 bases, the J end by 3 bases, with 12 bases between. This CDR3 contains 14 residues. DNA of the CDR3: TGTGCCAGCAGTTCGACCGGAACCTACTATGGCTACACCTTC. Its translation is CASSSTGTYYGYTF.

This chain connects TRBV4-2 to TRBJ2-7, with 8 positions matching TRBD1. V dropped 2 bases and J dropped 1; count of bases not matched to a gene: 7. This CDR3 contains 16 residues. Per the germline V gene, CDR1 is LGHNA and CDR2 is YNFKEQ. The CDR3 DNA follows: TGTGCCAGCAGCCAAAAACAGGGGGACCCATCCTACGAGCAGTACTTC. Residues: CASSQKQGDPSYEQYF.

About this clonotype: At one boundary the junction diverges from the germline segment, which might be a read error. The chain links TRBV18 to TRBJ1-4, with 10 nucleotides matching TRBD1. The germline CDR1 and CDR2 sequences are KGHSH and LQKENI. The length of the CDR3 is 17 residues. The CDR3 here is CASSPPGQGMSNEKLFF. The CDR3, as DNA: TGTGCCAGCTCGCCACCGGGACAGGGGATGAGTAATGAAAAACTGTTTTTT. Combining the CDR3 with reference TRBV18 and TRBJ1-4 gives the whole variable domain NAGVMQNPRHLVRRRGQEARLRCSPMKGHSHVYWYRQLPEEGLKFMVYLQKENIIDESGMPKERFSAEFPKEGPSILRIQQVVRGDSAAYFCASSPPGQGMSNEKLFFGSGTQLSVL.

The chain couples TRBV4-3 to TRBJ1-6, with a weak D call TRBD1 (6 bases). The germline V gene encodes CDR1 LGHNA and CDR2 YSLEER. The V gene lost 1 base and the J gene lost 5 bases, with 12 bases spanning the gap. The CDR3 loop spans 16 amino acids. The CDR3, as DNA: TGCGCCAGCAGCCAAGCACGACAGGCCGATAATTCACCCCTCCACTTT. Its translation is CASSQARQADNSPLHF.

The rearrangement uses TRBV6-1 and TRBJ2-7; D might be TRBD1 or TRBD2, each matching 5 bases. CDR1 is MNHNS, CDR2 SASEGT, per germline. Trimming left V 8 bases short and J 0 bases short, with 17 bases between. This CDR3 comprises 15 residues. The CDR3 loop reads CASRSGTADSYEQYF. Here the CDR3 DNA reads TGTGCCAGCCGATCCGGGACCGCTGACTCCTACGAGCAGTACTTC.

This clonotype was detected a few times. CDR3: CASSPEGGAYNEQFF. The DNA of the CDR3 is TGCGCCAGCAGCCCGGAGGGGGGGGCTTACAATGAGCAGTTCTTC. J is TRBJ2-1 and V is TRBV5-1, with a possible D match to TRBD2 (7 bases). Trimming left V 4 bases short and J 4 bases short, with 15 bases between. CDR1 and CDR2 (germline): SGHRS, YFSETQ. The length of the CDR3 is 15 residues. The entire variable domain, with the rest obtained from reference TRBV5-1 and TRBJ2-1, is as follows: KAGVTQTPRYLIKTRGQQVTLSCSPISGHRSVSWYQQTPGQGLQFLFEYFSETQRNKGNFPGRFSGRQFSNSRSEMNVSTLELGDSALYLCASSPEGGAYNEQFFGPGTRLTVL.

The chain employs TRBV9 and TRBJ2-7; possibly TRBD2 for D (6 bases). This CDR3 spans 15 amino acids. Germline CDR1 is SGDLS and CDR2 is YYNGEE. V lost 4 bases and J 2 bases, leaving 16 bases between the germline ends. CDR3 region: CASSSSPKRAYEQYF. Here the CDR3 DNA reads TGTGCCAGCAGCTCATCGCCTAAGCGGGCCTACGAGCAGTACTTC.

This clonotype has more than one count but fewer than ten. J is TRBJ2-1 and V is TRBV4-1, with 9 bases identical to TRBD1. The J segment lost 7 bases and the V segment lost 4 bases, leaving 5 bases of the junction unmatched. The CDR3 contains 14 residues. Germline CDR1 MGHRA, CDR2 YSYEKL. The CDR3 spells CASSRQGGTNEQFF. The CDR3, as DNA: TGCGCCAGCAGCCGACAGGGGGGGACGAATGAGCAGTTCTTC.